This is a list of T cell receptor beta chains from one sample in a study of T cell changes during pregnancy in multiple sclerosis. Here immunoSEQ multiplex PCR was the method, and the copy in TCRdb shows in-frame clones only, minus some. The repertoire holds about 57,000 clones, with 80% to 95% as singletons. Sequences were derived from peripheral blood, sampled after pregnancy. The receptors stem from a female donor in good health, enrolled as a control in a pregnancy study. CDR3s include the opening cysteine and the closing phenylalanine or tryptophan. D genes are given only for firm matches. The size field is filled for only some rows; it gives once, few, many or a size class.

TRBV12-5	-	TRBJ1-2	-	TGTGCTAGTGGTTTGGCGGCAGGTCCCTCTAACTATGGCTACACCTTC	CASGLAAGPSNYGYTF
TRBV5-1	TRBD2	TRBJ2-1	once	TGCGCCAGCAGCTTGGCCGGAAGCGGGAGCTCCTACAATGAGCAGTTCTTC	CASSLAGSGSSYNEQFF
TRBV9	-	TRBJ1-1	-	TGTGCCAGCAGCGTACTCCCGTCGAACACTGAAGCTTTCTTT	CASSVLPSNTEAFF
TRBV7-3	TRBD1	TRBJ1-2	-	TGTGCCAGCAGCCTTTCCGGGACAGGGGTCGAGGGCTACACCTTC	CASSLSGTGVEGYTF
TRBV18	TRBD2	TRBJ2-7	-	TGTGCCAGCTCACGAGGACTAGCGGGTTCTATGCAGTACGAGCAGTACTTC	CASSRGLAGSMQYEQYF
TRBV5-5	TRBD1	TRBJ1-3	once	TGTGCCAGCAGCAAAATACAGGGGGCTTCGGGAAACACCATATATTTT	CASSKIQGASGNTIYF
TRBV28	-	TRBJ1-4	-	TGTGCCAGCAGCCCAGTTCCAACTAATGAAAAACTGTTTTTT	CASSPVPTNEKLFF
TRBV7-2	-	TRBJ2-7	once	TGTGCCAGCAGCTTAGGAGGGGGTGGCTACGAGCAGTACTTC	CASSLGGGGYEQYF
TRBV2	-	TRBJ1-4	-	TGTGCCAGCAGCCCTAGGGGGTCTAATGAAAAACTGTTTTTT	CASSPRGSNEKLFF
TRBV19	-	TRBJ1-1	-	TGTGCCAGTAGTATGGACAGCAAAACTGGGATGAACACTGAAGCTTTCTTT	CASSMDSKTGMNTEAFF
TRBV4-3	-	TRBJ2-3	few	TGCGCCAGCAGCGCCACACCAGGGGAGGGAGAAGATACGCAGTATTTT	CASSATPGEGEDTQYF
TRBV28	TRBD1	TRBJ1-2	-	TGTGCCAGCAGTACGCTACACCTCGACAGGGATGGCTACACCTTC	CASSTLHLDRDGYTF
TRBV5-1	-	TRBJ2-1	-	TGCGCCAGCAGCTTGGCCGCGTGGGGCGGAGAGCAGTTCTTC	CASSLAAWGGEQFF
TRBV19	-	TRBJ1-5	-	TGTGCCAGTAGTGGTGGGGAAGGGGGCAATCAGCCCCAGCATTTT	CASSGGEGGNQPQHF
TRBV6-5	-	TRBJ2-3	once	TGTGCCAGCAACCCATTACGGGGGGATACGCAGTATTTT	CASNPLRGDTQYF
TRBV7-2	-	TRBJ2-7	-	TGTGCCAGCAGCCGCGATGGCTACGAGCAGTACTTC	CASSRDGYEQYF
TRBV7-9	TRBD1	TRBJ1-5	-	TGTGCCAGCAGCTTAACGGGACCGGGACAGCCTAGCAATCAGCCCCAGCATTTT	CASSLTGPGQPSNQPQHF
TRBV4-1	TRBD1	TRBJ1-2	-	TGCGCCAGCAGGCAAACGGTACCGGGACAGGGGGCAATGGACTATGGCTACACCTTC	CASRQTVPGQGAMDYGYTF
TRBV12-5	-	TRBJ2-3	-	TGTGCTAGTGGTTTGGGACAGACTAGCACAGATACGCAGTATTTT	CASGLGQTSTDTQYF
TRBV6-5	TRBD2	TRBJ2-7	once	TGTGCCAGCTCTTCGGGGACTAGCGAGTACGAGCAGTACTTC	CASSSGTSEYEQYF
TRBV5-1	-	TRBJ2-2	-	TGCGCCAGCAGCTTGGGGCAGGGATGGAACACCGGGGAGCTGTTTTTT	CASSLGQGWNTGELFF
TRBV5-1	-	TRBJ2-3	-	TGCGCCAGCAGCTTGACCGGGATAGGGACAGATACGCAGTATTTT	CASSLTGIGTDTQYF
TRBV28	TRBD2	TRBJ2-1	-	TGTGCCAGCAGTTGGACTAGCGGGAGTAATGAGCAGTTCTTC	CASSWTSGSNEQFF
TRBV6-1	-	TRBJ1-4	-	TGTGCCTCCTGGACAGCTGAAAAACTGTTTTTT	CASWTAEKLFF
TRBV7-9	-	TRBJ2-1	-	TGTGCCAGCAGCCAGACAGGCCGACGGGGCAATGAGCAGTTCTTC	CASSQTGRRGNEQFF
TRBV6-4	-	TRBJ2-3	-	TGTGCCAGCAGTGTTGGGAGCTCGGATACGCAGTATTTT	CASSVGSSDTQYF
TRBV11-2	-	TRBJ2-1	-	TGTGCCAGCAGAGAAAACATTGGTGAGCAGTTCTTC	CASRENIGEQFF
TRBV6-1	TRBD1	TRBJ2-7	-	TGTGCCAGCAGTGCAACTCCGGGACAGGGGACCTACGAGCAGTACTTC	CASSATPGQGTYEQYF
TRBV9	-	TRBJ2-3	-	TGTGCCAGCAGCGACCCGAAGGAGGGGGGGCAAACAGATACGCAGTATTTT	CASSDPKEGGQTDTQYF
TRBV6-5	TRBD1	TRBJ1-2	-	TGTGCCAGCAGCCTTCGCACAGGGGTTGGCTACACCTTC	CASSLRTGVGYTF
TRBV5-1	-	TRBJ2-1	once	TGCGCCAGCCTGTCCGGGGGAGGGGGGAATGAGCAGTTCTTC	CASLSGGGGNEQFF
TRBV6-5	TRBD1	TRBJ1-2	-	TGTGCCAGCAGCCCGGACAGGGGGCAGGACGGCTACACCTTC	CASSPDRGQDGYTF
TRBV29-1	TRBD2	TRBJ2-3	-	TGCAGCGTTCTAGGGGGCGGGAGGGACGAGATTAGCACAGATACGCAGTATTTT	CSVLGGGRDEISTDTQYF
TRBV7-9	TRBD1	TRBJ1-2	-	TGTGCCAGCAGCCCAGGACAGGGTAACTATGGCTACACCTTC	CASSPGQGNYGYTF
TRBV15	TRBD2	TRBJ2-7	-	TGTGCCACCAGCAAAAGGACTAGCGGGGGGTTTGAGCAGTACTTC	CATSKRTSGGFEQYF
TRBV2	-	TRBJ1-4	once	TGTGCCAGCAGTGTACAACTAAATGAAAAACTGTTTTTT	CASSVQLNEKLFF